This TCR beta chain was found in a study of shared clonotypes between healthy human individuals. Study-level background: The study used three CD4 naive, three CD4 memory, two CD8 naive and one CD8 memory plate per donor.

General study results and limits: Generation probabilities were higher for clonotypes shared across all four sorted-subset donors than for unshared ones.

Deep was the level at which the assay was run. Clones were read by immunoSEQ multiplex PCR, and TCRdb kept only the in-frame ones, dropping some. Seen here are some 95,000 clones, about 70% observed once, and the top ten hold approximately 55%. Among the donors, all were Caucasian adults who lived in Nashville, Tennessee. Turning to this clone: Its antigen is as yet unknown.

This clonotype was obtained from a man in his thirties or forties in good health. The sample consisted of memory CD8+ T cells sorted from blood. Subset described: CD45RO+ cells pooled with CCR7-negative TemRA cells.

This CDR3 is CASSRQPFKYQETQYF. In DNA form, the CDR3 reads TGTGCCAGCAGCCGACAACCGTTCAAGTACCAAGAGACCCAGTACTTC. The V and J genes are TRBV7-9 and TRBJ2-5; unclear D gene. Trimming took off 5 bases at V and 0 bases at J, with 16 bases between the two ends. The germline gives CDR1 SEHNR, CDR2 FQNEAQ (reference sequence). This CDR3 is 16 amino acids long. The whole variable domain, remainder taken from reference TRBV7-9 and TRBJ2-5, is DTGVSQNPRHKITKRGQNVTFRCDPISEHNRLYWYRQTLGQGPEFLTYFQNEAQLEKSRLLSDRFSAERPKGSFSTLEIQRTEQGDSAMYLCASSRQPFKYQETQYFGPGTRLLVL.